Sequencing of this T cell receptor beta chain was carried out in a study of T-cell memory formation after mild COVID-19. Whole-study results and caveats: Among clones contracting day 15 to 85, CD4/CD8 was balanced, whereas later expanders leaned CD4+. Cross-reactive memory seemingly joined, as some responding clones were found in pre-infection memory. Shrinking CD4+ clones were chiefly CM and EM; CD8+ ones were chiefly EMRA.

CDR3 length: 17 amino acids. Trimming removed 1 base from V and 3 bases from J; junction bases left unmatched: 4. Germline V lookup: CDR1 LGHNA, CDR2 YSLEER. This clonotype was recorded a few times. Its specificity is unknown. MiXCR, applied by TCRdb to the 5' RACE reads, yields one record per CDR3 protein. The table has roughly 340,000 distinct CDR3 sequences, 15% to 20% seen once; the top ten hold about 22%. The sequence came from a man younger than 35 who had mild COVID-19 (a few samples of this study predate the infection). Cell type and time point are not known. The V and J genes are TRBV4-3 and TRBJ1-4; TRBD1 matches at 11 bases. Sequenced sample: PBMCs or a T cell subset sorted from them (not recorded which). CDR3 nucleotides: TGCGCCAGCAGCCAAGGGACAGGGGGCAGCTCTAATGAAAAACTGTTTTTT. Protein: CASSQGTGGSSNEKLFF.